Each of the 6 T cell receptor beta chains below was sequenced from the same sample in a study of Graves' ophthalmopathy and Graves' hyperthyroidism. RNA transcripts provided the template for amplifying TCR beta CDR3 regions. First-round RT-PCR with HTBI primers preceded a second-round multiplex PCR. TCRdb reanalysed the multiplex PCR reads using MiXCR and keeps one entry per CDR3 protein. This table holds about 640,000 distinct CDR3 sequences, about two fifths found once. Sequences were obtained from peripheral blood. The receptors stem from an adult man with Graves' ophthalmopathy.

This clonotype was detected many times. The chain recombines TRBV19 with TRBJ2-7; the D call may be TRBD1 or TRBD2 (7 bases each). Trimming removed 6 bases at V and 7 bases at J, with 16 bases between. The germline V gene encodes CDR1 LNHDA and CDR2 SQIVND (reference sequence). The CDR3 is made up of 13 amino acids. The CDR3 loop reads CASSVNRGGEQYF. As DNA, the CDR3 is TGTGCCAGTAGCGTCAACAGGGGAGGGGAGCAGTACTTC.

The chain employs TRBV24-1 and TRBJ1-2; D is ambiguous. The CDR3 spans 14 residues. Trimming cost V 4 bases and J 3 bases, with 11 bases left between them. In germline, CDR1 is KGHDR, CDR2 SFDVKD. In nucleotides, the CDR3 is TGTGCCACCAGTGACCAGGATCGATACTATGGCTACACCTTC. Protein sequence: CATSDQDRYYGYTF.

The CDR3 spells CASSSLGAYGYTF. The DNA for the CDR3 is TGTGCCAGCAGCTCCTTGGGTGCCTATGGCTACACCTTC. The rearrangement links TRBV5-4 to TRBJ1-2; the D is unclear. The CDR3 sequence is 13 residues long. The germline gives CDR1 SGHNT, CDR2 YYREEE (reference sequence). The V gene lost 3 bases and the J gene lost 4 bases, with 10 bases spanning the gap.

This chain connects TRBV24-1 to TRBJ1-1; tentatively, D is TRBD1 (5 bases). From germline, CDR1 is KGHDR and CDR2 SFDVKD. Trimming took off 10 bases at V and 1 base at J, with 12 bases between the two ends. The CDR3 sequence is 13 residues long. The CDR3 protein is CATQHTGNTEAFF. The DNA of the CDR3 is TGTGCCACACAACATACAGGGAACACTGAAGCTTTCTTT.

In its sample, this clonotype was seen many times. The chain links TRBV7-9 to TRBJ1-1; maybe TRBD1 (5 bases). This CDR3 has 11 amino acids. V lost 5 bases and J lost 9, with 10 bases in between. Germline assignment: CDR1 SEHNR and CDR2 FQNEAQ (reference sequence). The CDR3 bases are TGTGCCAGCAGCACAACAGGCCAAGCTTTCTTT. Protein product: CASSTTGQAFF.

The J gene is TRBJ1-5, the V gene TRBV25-1; 9 nucleotides line up with TRBD1. CDR3 length equals 16 residues. Germline-derived CDR1 and CDR2 are MGHDK and SYGVNS. After removal of 6 bases from V and 2 bases from J, the junction contained 8 bases not matched to a gene. CDR3 nucleotides: TGTGCCAGCAGCGTTGCGGGACAGGGCGGCAATCAGCCCCAGCATTTT. It codes for CASSVAGQGGNQPQHF.